Relative to its sample, the clone carrying this T cell receptor beta chain is hyperexpanded. Antigen unknown. Distinct nucleotide sequences in the sample also encode this CDR3. The data were taken from a study of brain metastases from non-small cell lung cancer. Sequencing used immunoSEQ multiplex PCR; TCRdb keeps in-frame clones, though not all of them. In the table there are about 460 clones, 86% of which are singletons. The germline V gene has CDR1 SGHRS and CDR2 YFSETQ. This CDR3 contains 14 residues. V was pared by 5 bases and J by 2 bases, with 11 bases between. General observations from the study: TCR repertoires overlapped largely between brain metastases and matched primaries.

Material: tissue from a brain metastasis. This TCR was recovered from a donor aged 40 or older with non-small cell lung cancer. This chain connects TRBV5-1 to TRBJ2-1; possibly TRBD2 for D (5 bases). CDR3 DNA: TGCGCCAGCAGGTCCGGGGAAACCTACAATGAGCAGTTCTTC. Encoded protein: CASRSGETYNEQFF.